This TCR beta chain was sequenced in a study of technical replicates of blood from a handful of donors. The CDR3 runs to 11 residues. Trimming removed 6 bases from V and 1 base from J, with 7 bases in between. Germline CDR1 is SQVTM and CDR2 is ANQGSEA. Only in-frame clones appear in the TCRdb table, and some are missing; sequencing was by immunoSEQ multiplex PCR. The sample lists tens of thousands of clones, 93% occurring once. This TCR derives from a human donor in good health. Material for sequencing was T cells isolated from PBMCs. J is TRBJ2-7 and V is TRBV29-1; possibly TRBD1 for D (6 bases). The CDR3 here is CSVGQSYEQYF. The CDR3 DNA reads TGCAGCGTCGGACAGTCCTACGAGCAGTACTTC.